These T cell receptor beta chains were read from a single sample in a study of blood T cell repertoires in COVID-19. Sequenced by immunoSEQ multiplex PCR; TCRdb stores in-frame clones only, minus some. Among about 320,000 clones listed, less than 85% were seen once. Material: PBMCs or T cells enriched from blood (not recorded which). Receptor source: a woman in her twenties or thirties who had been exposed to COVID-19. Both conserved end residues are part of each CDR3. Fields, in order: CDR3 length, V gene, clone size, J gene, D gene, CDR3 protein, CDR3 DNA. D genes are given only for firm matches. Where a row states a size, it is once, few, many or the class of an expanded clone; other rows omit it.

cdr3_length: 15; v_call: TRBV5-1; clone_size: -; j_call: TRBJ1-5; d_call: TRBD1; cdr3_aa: CASRRGTGENQPQHF; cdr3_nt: TGCGCCAGCAGGAGAGGGACAGGGGAGAATCAGCCCCAGCATTTT
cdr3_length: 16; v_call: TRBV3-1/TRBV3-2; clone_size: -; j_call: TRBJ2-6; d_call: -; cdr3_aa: CASSPGTESGANVLTF; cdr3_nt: TGTGCCAGCAGCCCCGGGACTGAATCTGGGGCCAACGTCCTGACTTTC
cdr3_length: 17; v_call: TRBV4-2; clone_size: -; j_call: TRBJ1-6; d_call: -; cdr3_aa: CASSQDRQGFRNSPLHF; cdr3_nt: TGTGCCAGCAGCCAAGATAGGCAGGGTTTTAGGAATTCACCCCTCCACTTT
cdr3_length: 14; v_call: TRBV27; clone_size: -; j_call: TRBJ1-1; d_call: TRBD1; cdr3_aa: CASTTTGGNTEAFF; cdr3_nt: TGTGCCAGCACTACGACAGGGGGGAACACTGAAGCTTTCTTT
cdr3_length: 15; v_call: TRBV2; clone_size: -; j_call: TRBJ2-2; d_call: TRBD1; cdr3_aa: CASNQRDRASGELFF; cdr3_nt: TGTGCCAGCAATCAAAGGGACAGGGCGTCCGGGGAGCTGTTTTTT
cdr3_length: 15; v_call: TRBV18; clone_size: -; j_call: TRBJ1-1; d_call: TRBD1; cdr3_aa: CASSPRGQEGTEAFF; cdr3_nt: TGTGCCAGCTCACCTAGGGGGCAGGAGGGGACTGAAGCTTTCTTT
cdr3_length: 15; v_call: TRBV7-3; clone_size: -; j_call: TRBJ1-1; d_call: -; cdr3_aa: CASSQVAGRNTEAFF; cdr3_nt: TGTGCCAGCAGCCAGGTGGCAGGGCGGAACACTGAAGCTTTCTTT
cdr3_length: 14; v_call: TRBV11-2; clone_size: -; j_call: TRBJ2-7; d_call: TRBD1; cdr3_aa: CASRSRDSPYEQYF; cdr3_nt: TGTGCCAGCAGGTCCCGGGACAGTCCCTACGAGCAGTACTTC
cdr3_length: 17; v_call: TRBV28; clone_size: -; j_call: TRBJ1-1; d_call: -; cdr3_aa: CASSSLRHEPMNTEAFF; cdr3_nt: TGTGCCAGCAGTTCCCTTCGACACGAGCCCATGAACACTGAAGCTTTCTTT
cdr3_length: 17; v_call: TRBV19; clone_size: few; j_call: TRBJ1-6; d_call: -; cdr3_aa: CASSTPGQIQRNSPLHF; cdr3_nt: TGTGCCAGTAGTACCCCAGGACAGATTCAACGTAATTCACCCCTCCACTTT
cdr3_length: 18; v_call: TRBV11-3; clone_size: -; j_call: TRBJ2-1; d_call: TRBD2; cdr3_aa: CASSLVGASGGSYNEQFF; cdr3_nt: TGTGCCAGCAGCTTAGTAGGCGCCTCCGGGGGGTCCTACAATGAGCAGTTCTTC
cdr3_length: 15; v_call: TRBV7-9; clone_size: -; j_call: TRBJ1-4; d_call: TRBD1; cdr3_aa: CASSLGTGQNEKLFF; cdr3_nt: TGTGCCAGCAGCTTGGGGACAGGACAAAATGAAAAACTGTTTTTT
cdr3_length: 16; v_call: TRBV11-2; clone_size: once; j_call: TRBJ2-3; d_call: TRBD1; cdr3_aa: CASSGGDRGFTDTQYF; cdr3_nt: TGTGCCAGCAGCGGAGGAGACAGGGGGTTCACAGATACGCAGTATTTT
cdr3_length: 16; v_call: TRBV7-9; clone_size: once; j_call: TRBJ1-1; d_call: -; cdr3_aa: CASSLAWGVANTEAFF; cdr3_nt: TGTGCCAGCAGCTTAGCGTGGGGGGTGGCGAACACTGAAGCTTTCTTT
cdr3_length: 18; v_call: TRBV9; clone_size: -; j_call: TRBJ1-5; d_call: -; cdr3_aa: CASSPSPFNAYSNQPQHF; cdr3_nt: TGTGCCAGCAGCCCGAGCCCGTTTAATGCGTATAGCAATCAGCCCCAGCATTTT
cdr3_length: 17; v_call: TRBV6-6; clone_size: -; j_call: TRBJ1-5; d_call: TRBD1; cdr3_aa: CASSPSTGGARNQPQHF; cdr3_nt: TGTGCCAGCAGTCCCTCGACAGGGGGCGCGCGCAATCAGCCCCAGCATTTT
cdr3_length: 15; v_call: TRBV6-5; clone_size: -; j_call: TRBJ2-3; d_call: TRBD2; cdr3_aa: CATVTGGAGTDTQYF; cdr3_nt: TGTGCCACCGTTACGGGAGGGGCGGGGACAGATACGCAGTATTTT
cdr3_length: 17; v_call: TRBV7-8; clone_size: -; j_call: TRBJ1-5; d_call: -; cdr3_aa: CASSYNRFWYPGQPQHF; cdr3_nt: TGTGCCAGCAGCTACAACCGTTTTTGGTACCCTGGTCAGCCCCAGCATTTT
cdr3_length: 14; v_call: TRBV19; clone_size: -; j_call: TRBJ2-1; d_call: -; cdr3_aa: CASNRRAYDNEQFF; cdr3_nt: TGTGCCAGTAATCGCAGGGCATACGACAATGAGCAGTTCTTC
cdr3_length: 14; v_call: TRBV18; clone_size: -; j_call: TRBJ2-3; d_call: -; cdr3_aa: CASSPSGGEDTQYF; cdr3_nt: TGTGCCAGCTCACCATCGGGGGGCGAGGATACGCAGTATTTT
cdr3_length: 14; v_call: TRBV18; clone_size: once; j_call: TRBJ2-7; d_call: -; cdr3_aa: CASSGRDNSYEQYF; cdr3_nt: TGTGCCAGCTCGGGGAGGGACAATTCCTACGAGCAGTACTTC
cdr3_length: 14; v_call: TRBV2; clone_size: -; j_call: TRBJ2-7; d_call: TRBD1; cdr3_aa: CASSLFVTGGEQYF; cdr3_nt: TGTGCCAGCAGTCTCTTCGTAACAGGGGGGGAGCAGTACTTC